The 7 T cell receptor beta chains below all came from one sample that was sequenced in a study of PD-1 blockade in classical Hodgkin lymphoma (dated by TCRdb to the early 2020s). The sample's time point, from its label and the paper: cycle 2 day 1 (C2D1) of nivolumab. All trial patients had relapsed after autologous stem cell transplantation, with cohorts A, B and C differing in prior brentuximab vedotin exposure. Libraries were prepared through the immunoSEQ multiplex PCR assay. The immuneACCESS repertoire file appears here via TCRdb, limited to in-frame rearrangements. These files lack a portion of the clones; in checked studies, under half of the deficit traces to unresolved V genes, and the cause of the others is not known. The sample has more than 55,000 clones on record, around 89% of them singletons. The ten largest clones add up to approximately 5.4% of the sample. The material was peripheral blood mononuclear cells (PBMCs), obtained before the second cycle of nivolumab. The receptors originated from a human donor with classical Hodgkin lymphoma.

The chain joins TRBV5-5 to TRBJ1-1; D is possibly TRBD1 (5 bases). The CDR3 is made up of 15 amino acids. Trimming removed 4 bases at V and 3 bases at J, with 16 bases between. Germline V gene sequence: CDR1 SGHKS, CDR2 YYEKEE (reference sequence). This chain's CDR3 is CASSTGTRMDTEAFF. CDR3 nucleotide sequence: TGTGCCAGCAGCACCGGGACCCGTATGGACACTGAAGCTTTCTTT.

The CDR3 here is CASSGGQGESPLHF. The CDR3 bases are TGCGCCAGCAGCGGGGGACAGGGAGAATCACCCCTCCACTTT. This sequence joins TRBV5-1 and TRBJ1-6, with 9 bases aligning to TRBD1. The CDR3 runs to 14 residues. Germline CDR1 is SGHRS and CDR2 is YFSETQ. Trimming took 4 bases from V and 10 from J; bases not matched to a gene: 6.

The chain joins TRBV5-4 to TRBJ1-5; no clear D. V was trimmed by 0 bases and J by 3 bases, leaving 7 bases between them. This CDR3 contains 14 residues. The germline CDR1 and CDR2 sequences are SGHNT and YYREEE (reference sequence). The CDR3 sequence: CASSLDRNNQPQHF. In nucleotides, the CDR3 is TGTGCCAGCAGCTTGGACCGAAACAATCAGCCCCAGCATTTT.

The chain has TRBV5-6 and TRBJ1-1; D is ambiguous. Trimming removed 5 bases from V and 3 bases from J, with 14 bases in between. The CDR3 extends over 14 amino acids. Looked up from germline, CDR1 is SGHDT and CDR2 is YYEEEE. CDR3 sequence: CASSIAPLDTEAFF. CDR3 in DNA: TGTGCCAGCAGTATAGCCCCCCTGGACACTGAAGCTTTCTTT. The entire variable domain, with the rest obtained from reference TRBV5-6 and TRBJ1-1, is as follows: DAGVTQSPTHLIKTRGQQVTLRCSPKSGHDTVSWYQQALGQGPQFIFQYYEEEERQRGNFPDRFSGHQFPNYSSELNVNALLLGDSALYLCASSIAPLDTEAFFGQGTRLTVV.

DNA of the CDR3: TGCGCCAGCAGCAGTATCGGCCAGGACTCTGGAAACACCATATATTTT. It codes for CASSSIGQDSGNTIYF. The chain couples TRBV5-1 to TRBJ1-3; no clear D gene. V lost 4 bases to trimming and J lost 0 bases, with 14 bases between them. Germline V CDR1 and CDR2: SGHRS, YFSETQ. The CDR3 is 16 amino acids.

The chain couples TRBV6-1 to TRBJ2-5; 10 bases are shared with TRBD2. V gave up 9 bases and J gave up 6 bases; unmatched junction bases: 13. This CDR3 spans 15 amino acids. CDR1 is MNHNS, CDR2 SASEGT, per germline. The CDR3 loop is CASRSLAGAHQTQYF. DNA of the CDR3: TGTGCCAGTCGGTCTCTAGCGGGGGCTCACCAGACCCAGTACTTC.

The rearrangement links TRBV6-5 to TRBJ1-4, with 9 bases fitting TRBD1. The CDR3 covers 15 residues. From germline, CDR1 is MNHEY and CDR2 SVGAGI. After removal of 2 bases from V and 6 bases from J, the junction contained 4 bases not matched to a gene. The CDR3 region has the DNA TGTGCCAGCAGTTACCTGACAGGGGGAGATGAAAAACTGTTTTTT. Translation: CASSYLTGGDEKLFF.